This record looks at one T cell receptor beta chain sequence and its context. This clone's antigen is unknown. No quality values exist for individual bases; no much larger clone is one base distant. Other DNA variants within this sample encode the same CDR3. TCRbeta CDR3 regions were amplified from genomic DNA using the immunoSEQ Assay, a bias-controlled multiplex PCR. The source study handled its data this way. The number of nucleated cells in each sample was estimated from the amplification of reference gene primers within the assay. To quantify the absolute abundance of each unique TCRbeta CDR3 rearrangement, sequence reads were collapsed and filtered. For each sample, productive Simpson clonality was calculated by taking the square root of Simpson's diversity index across productive rearrangements. TCRdb's version of the immuneACCESS table is confined to in-frame rearrangements and falls short of the full clone set. An unresolved V gene accounts for under half of the shortfall where checked; the remainder is of unknown origin. V and J calls and clone size follow that table, whereas D and trimming were derived from the DNA. For this sample there are approximately 63,000 clones; 85% to 90% appear just once. Approximately 20% of the sample goes to the ten largest clones.

At one collaborating source in Seattle, patients were enrolled during active infection and were followed longitudinally through the course of disease. Whole blood was collected in K2EDTA tubes by collaborating institutions according to the institutions' own protocols. Collaborator samples were shipped for TCRbeta analysis as frozen whole blood, isolated PBMCs, or DNA extracted from either sample type. Including cysteine and phenylalanine, the CDR3 has 13 amino acids. The retained sequence is limited to the CDR3, 39 bases, with the frame set at the first base. V gives up 5 bases and J gives up 2 bases, and the segment between their germline ends measures 9 bases. The germline V gene supplies CDR1 SGHTA and CDR2 FQGNSA. This sample stems from a study of blood T cell repertoires in COVID-19 (dated by TCRdb to about 2020). In the study overall: The collaborator samples originated in the United States, Italy and Spain and spanned the acute and convalescent phases of COVID-19. Samples were obtained from the ongoing ImmuneRACE study (first 160 participants) and from about 1,300 subjects provided by 6 global collaborators. Sample metadata almost always included a de-identified subject ID, COVID-19 status, age in years and sex. Where HLA class I and class II types were available, the types were taken from metadata supplied by the sample provider, not from assay-based typing. Subjects who had been exposed to COVID-19, were actively infected with it, or had recovered from it provided the deeply sampled blood TCRbeta repertoires that made up the dataset. The prospective study material was composed of cDNA or gDNA derived from T cells, B-cell-depleted T cells, or PBMCs. The repertoires were released in a freely available public database meant as a resource for research on the immune response to SARS-CoV-2. General study outcomes and caveats: Clinical and demographic metadata were provided uncurated, with the amount varying by source and participant.

Sequencing was carried out using peripheral blood. Recombination joined TRBV7-2 with TRBJ1-2; a tentative D match to TRBD1 spans 6 bases. The receptor's source is a woman aged 55-70 years with COVID-19, enrolled during active disease. At the DNA level, the sequence is TGTGCCAGCAGCCCTACAGGGAACTATGGCTACACCTTC. It translates as CASSPTGNYGYTF.